This TCR beta chain was sequenced during a study of blood T cell repertoires in COVID-19. Study overall: Collection of acute and convalescent COVID-19 samples took place in the United States, Italy and Spain.

Germline CDR1 is KGHSH and CDR2 is LQKENI. Trimming cost V 0 bases and J 0 bases, with 15 bases left between them. This CDR3 has 17 amino acids. It was during active infection that Seattle patients were enrolled and then longitudinally followed. As processed by the authors: Researchers report that nucleated cell counts were estimated from reference gene primer amplification. Using immunoSEQ multiplex PCR, the repertoire was profiled, and TCRdb retains in-frame clones only, with some absent. Clonal size and the V and J genes are those of that table, whereas D and trimming came from the DNA. The sample includes 250,000 to 300,000 clones, around 86% of them seen just once.

The origin of this receptor is a woman aged 55-70 years with COVID-19, enrolled during active disease. The chain couples TRBV18 to TRBJ2-7; TRBD1 is a possible D gene (6 bases). Sequencing was performed on peripheral blood. CDR3 sequence reads: CASSPPPQGKSSYEQYF. The CDR3 DNA sequence: TGTGCCAGCTCACCACCCCCGCAGGGGAAGAGCTCCTACGAGCAGTACTTC.